This is a list of T cell receptor beta chains from one sample in a study of patients and donors after allogeneic stem cell transplantation. Using its own MiXCR run on the RT-PCR reads, TCRdb lists one record per CDR3 protein. Here the sample spans 920,000 or so distinct CDR3 sequences, approximately 19% being singletons. Input material: blood, either unsorted or a sorted T cell fraction (not recorded which). The source is a human donor who was either an allogeneic HSCT recipient or a stem cell or donor lymphocyte infusion donor (not recorded which). It is not recorded whose cells these are; they may come from a transplant donor. Both conserved end residues are part of each CDR3. Each record gives: V gene, clone size, J gene, D gene, CDR3 DNA, CDR3 protein. The D gene is left open where the match is weak. The size of a clone is reported for some rows only, either as once, few or many, or as a class for expanded clones.

V: TRBV11-3; size: .; J: TRBJ2-1; D: TRBD2; DNA: TGTGCCAGCAGCTTGACTAGCGGGAGAAACGGTGAGCAGTTCTTC; CDR3: CASSLTSGRNGEQFF
V: TRBV12-3/TRBV12-4; size: .; J: TRBJ2-1; D: .; DNA: TGTGCCAGCAGTCTGCAGCTTGGACCAGCGGGCTCATCAAGCTCCTACAATGAGCAGTTCTTC; CDR3: CASSLQLGPAGSSSSYNEQFF
V: TRBV30; size: .; J: TRBJ1-1; D: .; DNA: TGTGCCTGGAGTTATGCAACAGGGACGAACACTGAAGCTTTCTTT; CDR3: CAWSYATGTNTEAFF
V: TRBV20-1; size: .; J: TRBJ1-1; D: .; DNA: TGCAGTGCTAGAGATGGGGGGACTATGAACACTGAAGCTTTCTTT; CDR3: CSARDGGTMNTEAFF
V: TRBV20-1; size: few; J: TRBJ1-2; D: TRBD1; DNA: TGCAGTGCTAGGTACCCGGGACAGGGGGCGAATGGCTACACCTTC; CDR3: CSARYPGQGANGYTF
V: TRBV4-1; size: few; J: TRBJ1-1; D: .; DNA: TGCGCCAGCAGCCATGCCGATGGGAGTAACACTGAAGCTTTCTTT; CDR3: CASSHADGSNTEAFF
V: TRBV12-3/TRBV12-4; size: .; J: TRBJ1-4; D: .; DNA: TGTGCCAGCAGTTTAGTAGGGTTTGAAAAACTGTTTTTT; CDR3: CASSLVGFEKLFF
V: TRBV11-1; size: few; J: TRBJ1-1; D: TRBD1; DNA: TGTGCCAGCAGCTTGGGGTCGTTTCACAGGGGCATGAACACTGAAGCTTTCTTT; CDR3: CASSLGSFHRGMNTEAFF
V: TRBV5-1; size: many; J: TRBJ1-2; D: .; DNA: TGCGCCAGCAGCTCCGGATTGGGAGACTATGGCTACACCTTC; CDR3: CASSSGLGDYGYTF
V: TRBV27; size: .; J: TRBJ2-7; D: .; DNA: TGTGCCAGCAGTTTTGAATCGGGCAACTACGAGCAGTACTTC; CDR3: CASSFESGNYEQYF
V: TRBV6-1; size: few; J: TRBJ1-4; D: TRBD1; DNA: TGTGCCAGCAGGACAGGGGCTAATGAAAAACTGTTTTTT; CDR3: CASRTGANEKLFF
V: TRBV7-9; size: few; J: TRBJ1-4; D: .; DNA: TGTGCCAGCAGCTTATTCACAGGTTCAAATGAAAAACTGTTTTTT; CDR3: CASSLFTGSNEKLFF
V: TRBV7-9; size: few; J: TRBJ1-3; D: TRBD1; DNA: TGTGCCAGCAGCCATGGACAGGGAAGAACTTCTGGAAACACCATATATTTT; CDR3: CASSHGQGRTSGNTIYF
V: TRBV7-2; size: .; J: TRBJ2-3; D: TRBD2; DNA: TGTGCCAGCAGCTTAACTAGCGTGAACGCAGATACGCAGTATTTT; CDR3: CASSLTSVNADTQYF
V: TRBV24-1; size: few; J: TRBJ2-5; D: TRBD2; DNA: TGTGCCACCAGCCGGGGGGGACTAGCGGAAGAGACCCAGTACTTC; CDR3: CATSRGGLAEETQYF
V: TRBV28; size: .; J: TRBJ1-5; D: TRBD1; DNA: TGTGCCAGCAGAATAGGGACAGTAGGCAATCAGCCCCAGCATTTT; CDR3: CASRIGTVGNQPQHF
V: TRBV10-3; size: few; J: TRBJ2-1; D: TRBD2; DNA: TGTGCCATCAGTGGATCGACTAGCGGGAGACTTAGGAATGAGCAGTTCTTC; CDR3: CAISGSTSGRLRNEQFF
V: TRBV12-3/TRBV12-4; size: many; J: TRBJ1-2; D: .; DNA: TGTGCCAGCACCCCACTACGAAACTATGGCTACACCTTC; CDR3: CASTPLRNYGYTF
V: TRBV2; size: .; J: TRBJ2-3; D: .; DNA: TGTGCCAGCAGTCTTCTTCTTAAGAGGACAGATACGCAGTATTTT; CDR3: CASSLLLKRTDTQYF
V: TRBV5-1; size: .; J: TRBJ2-7; D: .; DNA: TGCGCCAGCAGCTTCGGGGACGGAACCTACGAGCAGTACTTC; CDR3: CASSFGDGTYEQYF
V: TRBV13; size: .; J: TRBJ2-7; D: .; DNA: TGTGCCAGCAGCCTCAGGGGAAAGAACGAGCAGTACTTC; CDR3: CASSLRGKNEQYF
V: TRBV15; size: .; J: TRBJ1-6; D: .; DNA: TGTGCCACCAGCCGAACAAACCAGGGGCGCAATTCACCCCTCCACTTT; CDR3: CATSRTNQGRNSPLHF
V: TRBV7-9; size: few; J: TRBJ2-1; D: TRBD2; DNA: TGTGCCAGCAGCCGACAGACTAGCGGGAGAAACCATGAGCAGTTCTTC; CDR3: CASSRQTSGRNHEQFF
V: TRBV5-1; size: few; J: TRBJ2-1; D: TRBD2; DNA: TGCGCCAGCAGCTCTGGGGCTAGCGGGAGTAATGAGCAGTTCTTC; CDR3: CASSSGASGSNEQFF
V: TRBV10-2; size: few; J: TRBJ2-1; D: .; DNA: TGCGCCAGCAGTGAGCCCCATGAGCAGTTCTTC; CDR3: CASSEPHEQFF
V: TRBV5-1; size: few; J: TRBJ2-1; D: .; DNA: TGCGCCAGCAGCCCCCGCTCCCCAGGGATTGATGAGCAGTTCTTC; CDR3: CASSPRSPGIDEQFF
V: TRBV5-6; size: .; J: TRBJ2-3; D: .; DNA: TGTGCCAGCAGCTTACCGGGGTCCGGAACAGATACGCAGTATTTT; CDR3: CASSLPGSGTDTQYF
V: TRBV5-8; size: .; J: TRBJ2-3; D: TRBD2; DNA: TGTGCCAGCAGCTTGGAACTCGGGGGGATAGATTTGCATACGCAGTATTTT; CDR3: CASSLELGGIDLHTQYF
V: TRBV10-3; size: few; J: TRBJ2-7; D: TRBD2; DNA: TGTGCCATCACCCAGACTAGCGGAGCCTCCTACGAGCAGTACTTC; CDR3: CAITQTSGASYEQYF
V: TRBV3-1; size: few; J: TRBJ2-1; D: .; DNA: TGTGCCAGCAGCCAATCCGCTAGCGCATACAATGAGCAGTTCTTC; CDR3: CASSQSASAYNEQFF
V: TRBV4-1; size: .; J: TRBJ2-1; D: TRBD2; DNA: TGCGCCAGCAGCCAAGAAATCGGACTAGCGGGAGGGTACAATGAGCAGTTCTTC; CDR3: CASSQEIGLAGGYNEQFF
V: TRBV5-1; size: few; J: TRBJ2-1; D: .; DNA: TGCGCCAGCAGCCCACCGGCAGGGGTGAATGAGCAGTTCTTC; CDR3: CASSPPAGVNEQFF
V: TRBV9; size: .; J: TRBJ2-2; D: TRBD2; DNA: TGTGCCAGCAGCTTCCGGACTAGCGGGAGGGCCGGTATCGGGGAGCTGTTTTTT; CDR3: CASSFRTSGRAGIGELFF
V: TRBV12-3/TRBV12-4; size: .; J: TRBJ2-3; D: .; DNA: TGTGCCAGCAGTTTTGAGGGGGGTCAGGTAACAGATACGCAGTATTTT; CDR3: CASSFEGGQVTDTQYF
V: TRBV4-2; size: .; J: TRBJ2-2; D: .; DNA: TGTGCCAGCAGCCAACGCCTAGTCGCCGCCGGGGAGCTGTTTTTT; CDR3: CASSQRLVAAGELFF
V: TRBV25-1; size: .; J: TRBJ1-2; D: TRBD1; DNA: TGTGCCAGCAGTGAATTAACGGCAGGGGGAGGCTACACCTTC; CDR3: CASSELTAGGGYTF
V: TRBV11-2; size: .; J: TRBJ2-5; D: .; DNA: TGTGCCAGCACCTTCCGCCCCCACAGGGCAAGAAGAGAGACCCAGTACTTC; CDR3: CASTFRPHRARRETQYF
V: TRBV6-6; size: .; J: TRBJ2-7; D: .; DNA: TGTGCCAGCAGTTCCACAGGTTACTACGAGCAGTACTTC; CDR3: CASSSTGYYEQYF
V: TRBV27; size: .; J: TRBJ2-7; D: .; DNA: TGTGCCAGCAGTTTTCGTCGACAGTACGAGCAGTACTTC; CDR3: CASSFRRQYEQYF
V: TRBV5-1; size: .; J: TRBJ1-1; D: TRBD1; DNA: TGCGCCAGCACCCCCGTGGGACAGGGGCTTCTTGGAGCTGAAGCTTTCTTT; CDR3: CASTPVGQGLLGAEAFF
V: TRBV29-1; size: few; J: TRBJ2-5; D: .; DNA: TGCAGCGTTGACGGCAGACAAGAGACCCAGTACTTC; CDR3: CSVDGRQETQYF
V: TRBV5-1; size: few; J: TRBJ2-2; D: .; DNA: TGCGCCAGCAGCTTGGTGGACAGGGGAACTAGCGGGGACACCGGGGAGCTGTTTTTT; CDR3: CASSLVDRGTSGDTGELFF
V: TRBV11-3; size: few; J: TRBJ2-1; D: .; DNA: TGTGCCAGCAGCTTACCGGGACTGGGGTTGAATGAGCAGTTCTTC; CDR3: CASSLPGLGLNEQFF
V: TRBV11-2; size: .; J: TRBJ1-2; D: .; DNA: TGTGCCAGCAGCTCAGACACAGGGACCTATGGCTACACCTTC; CDR3: CASSSDTGTYGYTF
V: TRBV29-1; size: few; J: TRBJ2-1; D: .; DNA: TGCAGCGTTGAAGACGGGTGGGGTCCCTACAATGAGCAGTTCTTC; CDR3: CSVEDGWGPYNEQFF
V: TRBV5-5; size: .; J: TRBJ2-1; D: .; DNA: TGTGCCAGCAGCTCCCCCTTCGGTCAGGGGTCCTACAATGAGCAGTTCTTC; CDR3: CASSSPFGQGSYNEQFF
V: TRBV24-1; size: .; J: TRBJ2-1; D: TRBD1; DNA: TGTGCCACCGAACAGGGGGATTACAATGAGCAGTTCTTC; CDR3: CATEQGDYNEQFF